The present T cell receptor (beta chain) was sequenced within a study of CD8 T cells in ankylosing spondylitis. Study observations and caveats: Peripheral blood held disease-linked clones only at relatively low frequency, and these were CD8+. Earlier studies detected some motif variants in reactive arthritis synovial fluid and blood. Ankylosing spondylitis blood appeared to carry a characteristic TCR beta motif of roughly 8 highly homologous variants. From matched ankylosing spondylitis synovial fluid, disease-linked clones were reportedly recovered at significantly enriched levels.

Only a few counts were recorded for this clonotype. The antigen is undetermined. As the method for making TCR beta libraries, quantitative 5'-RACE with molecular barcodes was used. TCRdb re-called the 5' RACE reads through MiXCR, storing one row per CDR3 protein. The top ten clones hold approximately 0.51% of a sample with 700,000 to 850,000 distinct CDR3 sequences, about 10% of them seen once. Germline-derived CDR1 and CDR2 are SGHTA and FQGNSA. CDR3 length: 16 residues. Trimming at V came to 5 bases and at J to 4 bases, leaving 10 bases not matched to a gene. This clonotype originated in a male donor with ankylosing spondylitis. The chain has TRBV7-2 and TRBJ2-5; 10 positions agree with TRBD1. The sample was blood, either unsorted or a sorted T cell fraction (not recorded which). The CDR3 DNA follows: TGTGCCAGCAGCCGGAAGTACGGGACAGGGGCAGAGACCCAGTACTTC. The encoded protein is CASSRKYGTGAETQYF. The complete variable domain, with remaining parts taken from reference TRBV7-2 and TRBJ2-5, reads GAGVSQSPSNKVTEKGKDVELRCDPISGHTALYWYRQSLGQGLEFLIYFQGNSAPDKSGLPSDRFSAERTGGSVSTLTIQRTQQEDSAVYLCASSRKYGTGAETQYFGPGTRLLVL.